This T cell receptor beta chain was documented in a study of long-term antiretroviral therapy in people with HIV (dated by TCRdb to 2021 to 2024). Study-wide context: Collection of the earliest samples took place about a decade ahead of the 2015 WHO recommendation for immediate ART, at a time when ART was typically delayed until CD4 counts fell. Among the roughly 30 participants with HIV, eleven were female. From 30 to 35 adults with confirmed HIV infection, the cohort provided 150 to 200 cryopreserved PBMC samples, gathered serially across a mean of approximately six years (range 1-12). Whether ART initiation and durable HIV suppression were associated with changes in peripheral blood TRB repertoire composition and diversity was tested in a retrospective serial study. Test extractions of a monoclonal T-cell line alongside 33 polyclonal samples showed no cross-contamination during QIAcube processing.

Inclusion was restricted to participants for whom at least one PBMC sample before ART initiation and at least two post-ART samples were available. All participants with HIV were treated in the United States of America. Before DNA extraction, cryopreserved samples of roughly 0.9-10 million PBMC were thawed and then washed. At the time of the earliest PBMC sample, participants with HIV were aged between about 23 and 55 years. Per participant, PBMC samples came from 1-4 timepoints prior to ART initiation and 2-8 timepoints following ART initiation, for a median of 7 samples. Serial HIV viral load, CD4+ T-cell count, ART history and demographic data were obtained for every participant. Genomic DNA was extracted from unsorted PBMC with a Qiagen kit on a QIAcube, with processing performed in batches of 12 samples. Regarding this clone: Its antigen has not been determined. The input lacks base qualities; no much larger clone sits a single base away.

The trim is 1 base for V and 6 bases for J, with a gap of 13 bases between the germline ends. From the cysteine through the phenylalanine, the CDR3 covers 15 amino acids. Only the CDR3 part of the read is kept: 45 bases, read in frame from the first base. Reading the germline V gene gives CDR1 SGHVS and CDR2 FQNEAQ. The paper's findings and limits, for the study overall: Owing to limited PBMC availability, only the TCR beta chain was sequenced, without alpha chain pairing. Starting ART was linked to a significant rise in TRB diversity, yet even after long-term ART the diversity remained significantly lower than in transplant donor controls. Inferences about post-ART repertoire changes are limited because no data were available on ART adherence, viral resistance or therapy changes. The samples were dated from about 2003 to 2018, and the ART regimens that were used may be less effective than current ART regimens. The repertoire was dominated across all time points by expanded TRB clones identified before ART initiation, although this dominance was seen to fluctuate and to decrease in many PLHIV after ART. Narrower CDR3 length ranges were observed in HIV repertoires than in controls, and an antigen-experienced repertoire with only a slight naive shift after ART was suggested by the network structure. Because pre-ART samples had limited cell numbers, profiling was done on unsorted PBMC rather than on sorted CD4+ and CD8+ T cells.

Sequencing of the TRB variable region was done with the immunoSEQ hsTCRB v3.0 assay at survey level resolution. The target sequencing depth for TRB was 40,000-50,000 T-cell genomes per sample. TRB libraries were pooled and sequenced on an Illumina MiSeq using a v3 150-cycle kit. The paper's data handling went like this. Repertoire analysis ran in R within a reproducible Nextflow workflow covering QC, data transformation and analysis. Custom analyses were implemented in LymphoSeq2, an R package for AIRR-Seq data exploration. A handful of samples that yielded fewer than 5000 total TRB sequences were excluded, so that under 200 HIV repertoires were analyzed. Among the 200 or so HIV repertoires that were kept, roughly 59 were collected before ART initiation and about 130 were collected after ART initiation. Each repertoire was downsampled to 5000 TRB nucleotide sequences, and summary statistics were averaged across 100 downsampling iterations. Only TRB sequences with CDR3 regions of at least seven amino acids were retained for analysis. Two measures captured diversity: a Shannon entropy-derived clonality score and the Gini coefficient. In repertoire networks, the top 5000 CDR3 amino acid sequences were linked whenever an edit distance of one separated two sequences. Antigen specificity groups and MHC restriction were predicted for TRB CDR3 amino acid sequences with GLIPH2. Known CMV, EBV, HIV or tissue antigen associations were flagged by matching CDR3 amino acid sequences against VDJdb and McPAS-TCR. Pre-ART, post-ART and control groups were compared with Wilcoxon signed-rank tests and Holm-Bonferroni correction. TCRdb took this table from immuneACCESS and kept in-frame rearrangements with V and J called. Such tables lack part of the clones; where checked against another copy, unresolved V genes explain under half of the gap, and the rest is unexplained. The DNA gave D and trimming, while V, J and clone size come from that table. The table for this sample lists 23,000 or so clones; more than 80% of them were counted only once. The ten largest clones add up to 9.2% of the sample.

The TCR was taken from a woman between 35 and 50 years old with HIV. This specimen consisted of unsorted PBMCs, obtained 7.6 years after starting antiretroviral therapy. Recombination joined TRBV7-8 with TRBJ1-5; perhaps TRBD1 is the D gene, with 5 bases matching. The CDR3 protein: CASSLERGGSQPQHF. At the DNA level, the sequence is TGTGCCAGCAGCTTAGAAAGGGGAGGCTCTCAGCCCCAGCATTTT.